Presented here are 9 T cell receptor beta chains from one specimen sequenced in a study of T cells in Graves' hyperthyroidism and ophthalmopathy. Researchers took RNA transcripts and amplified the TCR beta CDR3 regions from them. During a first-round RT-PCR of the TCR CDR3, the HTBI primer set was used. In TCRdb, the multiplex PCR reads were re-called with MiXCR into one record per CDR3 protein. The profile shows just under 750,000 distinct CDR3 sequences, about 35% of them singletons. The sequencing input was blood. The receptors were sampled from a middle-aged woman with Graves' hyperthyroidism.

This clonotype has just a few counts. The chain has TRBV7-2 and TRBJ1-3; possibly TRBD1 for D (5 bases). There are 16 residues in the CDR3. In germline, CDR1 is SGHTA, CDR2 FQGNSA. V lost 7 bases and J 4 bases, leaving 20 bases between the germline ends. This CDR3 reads CASNPLGGISGNTIYF. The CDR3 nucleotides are TGTGCCAGCAACCCGTTGGGGGGGATCTCCGGAAACACCATATATTTT.

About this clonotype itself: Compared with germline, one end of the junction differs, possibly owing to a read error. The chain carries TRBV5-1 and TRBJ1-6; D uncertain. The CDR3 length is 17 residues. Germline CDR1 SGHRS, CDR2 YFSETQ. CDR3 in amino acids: CASSLADRSSYNPPLHF. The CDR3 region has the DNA TGCGCCAGCAGCTTGGCCGACCGAAGCTCCTATAATCCACCCCTCCACTTT.

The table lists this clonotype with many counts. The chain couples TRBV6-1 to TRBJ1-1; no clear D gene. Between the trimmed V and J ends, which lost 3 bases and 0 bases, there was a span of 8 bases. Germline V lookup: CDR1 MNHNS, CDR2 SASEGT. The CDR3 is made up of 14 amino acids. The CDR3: CASSDLSLNTEAFF. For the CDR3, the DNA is TGTGCCAGCAGTGATTTATCCTTGAACACTGAAGCTTTCTTT.

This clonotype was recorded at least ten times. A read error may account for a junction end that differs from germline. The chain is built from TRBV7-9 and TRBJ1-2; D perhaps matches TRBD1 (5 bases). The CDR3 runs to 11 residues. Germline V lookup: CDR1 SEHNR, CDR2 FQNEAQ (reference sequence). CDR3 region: CASSLATVTSF. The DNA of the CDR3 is TGTGCCAGCAGCTTGGCGACAGTGACTTCCTTC.

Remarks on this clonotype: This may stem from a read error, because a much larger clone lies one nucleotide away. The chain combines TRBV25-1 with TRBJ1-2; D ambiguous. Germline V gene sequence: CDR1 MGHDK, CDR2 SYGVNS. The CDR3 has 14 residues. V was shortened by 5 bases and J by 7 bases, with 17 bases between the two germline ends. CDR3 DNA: TGTGCCAGCAGTTACTCGAGTACGGCATGTGGCTACACCTTC. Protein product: CASSYSSTACGYTF.

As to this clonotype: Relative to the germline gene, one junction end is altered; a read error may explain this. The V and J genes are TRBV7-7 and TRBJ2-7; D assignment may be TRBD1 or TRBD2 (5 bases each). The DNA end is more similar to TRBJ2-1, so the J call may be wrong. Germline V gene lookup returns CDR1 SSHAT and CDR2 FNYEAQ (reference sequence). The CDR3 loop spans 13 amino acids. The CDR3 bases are TGTGCTAGCAGCACCGACAGTGGGAGAGAGCAGTTCTTC. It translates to CASSTDSGREQFF.

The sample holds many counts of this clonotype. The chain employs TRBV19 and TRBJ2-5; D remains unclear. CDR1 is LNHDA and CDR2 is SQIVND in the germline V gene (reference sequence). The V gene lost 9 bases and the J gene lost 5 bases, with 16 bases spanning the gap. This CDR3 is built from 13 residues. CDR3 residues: CASQDRGAETQYF. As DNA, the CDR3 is TGTGCCAGCCAAGACCGAGGTGCGGAGACCCAGTACTTC.

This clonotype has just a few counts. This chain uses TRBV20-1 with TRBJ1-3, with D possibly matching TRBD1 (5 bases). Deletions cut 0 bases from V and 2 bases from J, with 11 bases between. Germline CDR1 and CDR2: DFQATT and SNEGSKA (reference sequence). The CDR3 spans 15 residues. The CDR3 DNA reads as TGCAGTGCTAGAGATCTGGGGGGGGCTGGAAACACCATATATTTT. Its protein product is CSARDLGGAGNTIYF.

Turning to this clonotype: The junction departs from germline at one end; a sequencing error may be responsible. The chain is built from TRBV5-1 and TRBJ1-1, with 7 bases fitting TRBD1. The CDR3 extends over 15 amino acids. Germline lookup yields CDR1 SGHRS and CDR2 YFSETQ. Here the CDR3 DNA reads TGCGCCAGCAGCTCTGGGTTACAGGGGAACACTGAAGCTTCCTTT. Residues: CASSSGLQGNTEASF. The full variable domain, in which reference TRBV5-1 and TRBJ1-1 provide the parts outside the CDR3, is KAGVTQTPRYLIKTRGQQVTLSCSPISGHRSVSWYQQTPGQGLQFLFEYFSETQRNKGNFPGRFSGRQFSNSRSEMNVSTLELGDSALYLCASSSGLQGNTEASFGQGTRLTVV.